This T cell receptor (beta chain) was captured by sequencing in a study of Ad26.COV2.S vaccination and SARS-CoV-2 variants (dated by TCRdb to the early 2020s). Regarding the complete study: Donors in the vaccine arm were drawn from COV1001, a multicentre, randomized, double-blind, placebo-controlled phase I-IIa trial testing Ad26.COV2.S in healthy adults. Ad26.COV2.S was administered intramuscularly at a dose of 5x10^10 or 1x10^11 viral particles, either as one shot or as two shots given 56 days apart. Investigators remained blinded to trial group allocation during experiments and outcome assessment. Sequencing of the TCRbeta repertoire served to evaluate the specificity and breadth of SARS-CoV-2-reactive T cell receptors following Ad26.COV2.S vaccination. A total of around 32 samples were included in the TCR-sequenced set, comprising roughly 19 Ad26.COV2.S vaccine recipients, 5 placebo recipients and 8 SARS-CoV-2 convalescent individuals. Trial participants were randomized into five groups of five, in which low-dose or high-dose Ad26.COV2.S was given once or twice, or placebo was given on both occasions. Overall study outcomes, separate from this receptor: It was noted by the authors that total T cell responses may have been underestimated by the TCR breadth and depth analyses. Ad26.COV2.S recipients had higher spike-specific TCR breadth than placebo recipients (P = 0.0014). Comparable non-spike TCR breadth was observed between vaccine and placebo recipients, consistent with only spike being contained in the vaccine. Comparing responses between vaccine doses or regimens was not something the study was powered to do. Substantial breadth of spike-specific CD8+ and CD4+ T cell responses was reported after vaccination.

Only a few counts were recorded for this clone. This receptor's antigen is unknown. Base qualities are not recorded, but no much larger clone differs from it by a single base. The intended sense of this specimen's treatment or condition label: about 20 received Ad26.COV2.S at low or high dose, single or two shots; five or six received placebo; per-sample allocation not given. For vaccine and placebo recipients, repertoires were sequenced using samples collected on day 63 after the first injection. Between 29 July and 7 August 2020, Cohort 1b enrolled about two dozen adults aged 18-55 years at one site in Boston, USA. As a vaccine, Ad26.COV2.S was a replication-incompetent adenovirus type 26 vector that expressed a prefusion-stabilized SARS-CoV-2 spike protein derived from the original Wuhan strain. TCRbeta CDR3 regions were sequenced with the immunoSEQ Assay. After extraction, genomic DNA underwent amplification by bias-controlled multiplex PCR, followed by high-throughput sequencing. As for how the authors treated the data: To quantify the absolute abundance of each unique TCRbeta CDR3 region, sequences were collapsed and filtered. T cell fraction was estimated by normalization of TCRbeta template counts to usable DNA, with usable DNA being measured through amplification of reference genes present in all nucleated cells. Repertoire TCRs were annotated as SARS-CoV-2-specific by exact matching of V gene, CDR3 amino acid sequence and J gene to a known reactive TCR set. The reference SARS-CoV-2 TCR set was derived from MIRA and filtered for enrichment in COVID-19-positive ImmuneCODE repertoires, a step that removed public or cross-reactive TCRs. Based on the MIRA antigens, annotated TCRs were further analysed at the level of specific ORF or position within ORF. Breadth was defined as annotated unique rearrangements over total unique productive rearrangements; depth was the summed frequency of those rearrangements. Group comparisons of TCR breadth used two-sided Wilcoxon rank-sum tests. TCRdb obtained this table from immuneACCESS and retained in-frame rearrangements with V and J assigned. These tables miss some clones; where compared with another copy, unresolved V genes account for less than half of the shortfall, and the remainder is unexplained. The V and J calls and clone size come from that table; D and trimming were worked out from the DNA. This sample holds approximately 480,000 clones; roughly 85% were observed only once. Jointly, the top ten make up roughly 12% of the sample.

This TCR derives from a person between 18 and 60 years old who received the Ad26.COV2.S COVID-19 vaccine or a placebo. The source was peripheral blood, collected in a trial of Ad26.COV2.S vaccine versus placebo.

The CDR3 protein is CASSIGRPSGANVLTF. The bases read TGTGCCAGTAGTATTGGCCGCCCCTCTGGGGCCAACGTCCTGACTTTC. The chain was built from TRBV19 and TRBJ2-6, with the identity of the D gene unclear. The V end loses 3 bases and the J end loses 0 bases, and a stretch of 9 bases separates them. The germline V gene (reference sequence) provides CDR1 LNHDA and CDR2 SQIVND. From the cysteine up to the phenylalanine, the CDR3 has a length of 16 residues. CDR3 DNA is the only sequence kept; it has 48 bases, read in frame from the first base.